What follows describes a single TCR beta chain. Its specificity is not known. Primers included in the PCR were 60 Vbeta and 13 Jbeta primers. Repertoires were generated with immunoSEQ multiplex PCR, while TCRdb's copy carries only in-frame clones and drops some. The sample comprises about 120,000 clones, 75% to 90% of which are singletons, and 1.5% to 2% rests with the top ten. Germline loops: CDR1 SEHNR, CDR2 FQNEAQ (reference sequence). Trimming took off 4 bases at V and 2 bases at J, with 12 bases between the two ends. The CDR3 contains 15 residues. The source of the sample is a study of cytomegalovirus exposure and HLA in healthy donors. On the study more broadly: From 170 million or so T cells, an earlier analysis saw 120 million or so unique TCR beta sequences. Early released data comprised about 84 million unique TCRs from HLA-typed donors.

The study, taken as a whole, reports: After further analysis at a later stage, roughly 16,000 TCR beta sequences were associated with HLA alleles at 0.05 false discovery rate.

Sequenced: PBMCs. The chain links TRBV7-9 to TRBJ1-5; no clear D. This TCR derives from a man in his forties in good health and CMV-seronegative. CDR3 sequence (DNA): TGTGCCAGCAGCTATCCAGGCGGGGGCAATCAGCCCCAGCATTTT. Amino acid sequence: CASSYPGGGNQPQHF. The variable domain in full, with the rest retrieved from reference TRBV7-9 and TRBJ1-5, is DTGVSQNPRHKITKRGQNVTFRCDPISEHNRLYWYRQTLGQGPEFLTYFQNEAQLEKSRLLSDRFSAERPKGSFSTLEIQRTEQGDSAMYLCASSYPGGGNQPQHFGDGTRLSIL.